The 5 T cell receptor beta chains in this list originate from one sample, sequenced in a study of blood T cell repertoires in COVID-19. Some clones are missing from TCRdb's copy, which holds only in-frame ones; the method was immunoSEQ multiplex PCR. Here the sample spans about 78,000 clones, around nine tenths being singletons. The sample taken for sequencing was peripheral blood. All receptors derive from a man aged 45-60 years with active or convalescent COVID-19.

This CDR3 is CASSLAQYYEQYF. Written as DNA, the CDR3 is TGCGCCAGCAGCTTGGCCCAGTACTACGAGCAGTACTTC. The chain combines TRBV5-1 with TRBJ2-7; D unclear. The CDR3 has 13 amino acids. CDR1 SGHRS and CDR2 YFSETQ come from the germline V gene. Trimming pared 0 bases from V and 3 bases from J, leaving 7 bases between.

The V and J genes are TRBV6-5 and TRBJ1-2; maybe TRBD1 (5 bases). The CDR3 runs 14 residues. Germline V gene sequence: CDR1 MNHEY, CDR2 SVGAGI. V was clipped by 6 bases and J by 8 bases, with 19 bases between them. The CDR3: CASREDTLTRGYTF. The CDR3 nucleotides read TGTGCCAGCAGAGAGGACACCTTAACAAGGGGCTACACCTTC.

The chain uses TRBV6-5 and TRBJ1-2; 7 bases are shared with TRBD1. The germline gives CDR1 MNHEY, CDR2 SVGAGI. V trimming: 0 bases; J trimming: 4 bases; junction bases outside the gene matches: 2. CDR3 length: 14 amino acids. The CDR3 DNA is TGTGCCAGCAGTTACTCGGACAGGACCTATGGCTACACCTTC. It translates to CASSYSDRTYGYTF.

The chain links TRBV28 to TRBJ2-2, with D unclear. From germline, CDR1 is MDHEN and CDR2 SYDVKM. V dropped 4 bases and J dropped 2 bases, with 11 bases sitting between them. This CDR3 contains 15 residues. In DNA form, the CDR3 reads TGTGCCAGCAGTTCCGCAGGCCGAAACACCGGGGAGCTGTTTTTT. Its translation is CASSSAGRNTGELFF.

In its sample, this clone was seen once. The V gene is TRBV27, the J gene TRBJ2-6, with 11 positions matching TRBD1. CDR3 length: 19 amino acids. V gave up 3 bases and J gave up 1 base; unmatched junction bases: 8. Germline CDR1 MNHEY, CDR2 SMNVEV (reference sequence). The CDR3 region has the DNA TGTGCCAGCAGTTTTACCCGGACAGGGGGCGCATCTGGGGCCAACGTCCTGACTTTC. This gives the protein CASSFTRTGGASGANVLTF. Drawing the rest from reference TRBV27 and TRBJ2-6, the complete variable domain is EAQVTQNPRYLITVTGKKLTVTCSQNMNHEYMSWYRQDPGLGLRQIYYSMNVEVTDKGDVPEGYKVSRKEKRNFPLILESPSPNQTSLYFCASSFTRTGGASGANVLTFGAGSRLTVL.